This T cell receptor beta chain was observed in a study of blood T cell repertoires in COVID-19. Study summary: The origin of the acute and convalescent COVID-19 samples was the United States, Italy and Spain.

Original analysis: Scientists estimated how many nucleated cells there were by amplifying reference gene primers. Assay used: immunoSEQ multiplex PCR; TCRdb lists only in-frame clones, some missing. That table furnishes V, J and clone size, whereas the DNA furnished D and trimming. In the table there are around 300,000 clones, under 90% of which are singletons. Unmatched junction bases numbered 8, after V lost 9 bases and J lost 5 bases. Germline loops: CDR1 KGHDR, CDR2 SFDVKD. The CDR3 has 14 residues. The receptor comes from a middle-aged woman who had recovered from COVID-19. Specimen: peripheral blood. The chain links TRBV24-1 to TRBJ1-5, with 8 bases lining up with TRBD1. The CDR3 sequence is CATGTGGSYQPQHF. CDR3 in DNA: TGTGCCACCGGTACAGGGGGTTCCTATCAGCCCCAGCATTTT.